The clone carrying this T cell receptor (beta chain) was seen just once. Its antigen is unidentified. This CDR3 region has 14 residues. Between the trimmed V and J ends, which lost 0 bases and 13 bases, there was a span of 16 bases. Germline V gene lookup returns CDR1 DFQATT and CDR2 SNEGSKA (reference sequence). Thyroid surgery had not been preceded by any treatment in any patient. The data belong to a study of metastatic and nonmetastatic thyroid tumors. In the authors' methods: Researchers built a distant-metastasis classifier for papillary thyroid cancer that drew on CDR3 differences across clinicopathological groups. TCRdb re-analyzed the PCR reads using MiXCR. The V and J calls were not made by the authors but by TCRdb's processing. This repertoire shows some 19,000 clones, about a quarter found once; its top ten account for about 3.3%. Study findings and constraints: Significantly greater TCR beta diversity was reportedly found in malignant thyroid tumors than in benign nodules (in blood and tumor).

The rearrangement joins TRBV20-1 to TRBJ1-6, with D hard to call. Sample: blood. The TCR comes from a male donor with papillary thyroid cancer or a benign thyroid nodule (not recorded which). Some clones in this sample may be carry-over from other donors' samples. The CDR3 nucleotides read TGCAGTGCTAGAGATCCGGGAGTAGAATCCCCCCTCCACTTT. Amino acids: CSARDPGVESPLHF.